The entry below describes one T cell receptor (beta chain). Its antigen remains undetermined. Per-base qualities were not stored, and no clone one base away is much larger. Library creation used the immunoSEQ multiplex PCR assay. TCRdb retrieved this table from immuneACCESS and kept in-frame rearrangements only. Not all clones are present; in checked studies, unresolved V genes account for under half, and no reason is known for the remainder. The sample has some 79,000 clones on record, roughly 92% of them singletons. Clones ranked in the top ten supply under 0.3% of the sample. The germline ends are 22 bases apart after V is trimmed by 8 bases and J by 3 bases. The CDR3, cysteine through phenylalanine, is 16 amino acids long. Left in the record is the CDR3 DNA by itself, 48 bases read in frame from the first base. CDR1 is given as LNHDA and CDR2 as SQIVND, both from the germline V gene (reference sequence).

This specimen belongs to a study of technical replicates of blood from a few donors (dated by TCRdb to 2015 to 2018). The sample was T cells isolated from PBMCs. The rearranged chain carries TRBV19 and TRBJ1-2; possibly the D gene is TRBD1, per 6 matching bases. The clonotype comes from a human donor in good health. The nucleotide sequence is TGTGCCAGTCTCGGCCTCCGGACAGAGATCTACTATGGCTACACCTTC. This encodes CASLGLRTEIYYGYTF.